The 22 T cell receptor beta chains presented below share a single source sample, sequenced in a study of blood T cell repertoires in COVID-19. The method was immunoSEQ multiplex PCR; TCRdb's version includes in-frame clones alone and lacks a portion of them. The sample contains 250,000 to 350,000 clones, approximately 90% of which appear only once. The sequencing input was peripheral blood. The receptors stem from a woman between 50 and 59 years old with COVID-19, enrolled during active disease.

V is TRBV9 and J is TRBJ2-7; TRBD2 agrees at 9 bases. The CDR3 length is 15 residues. J was trimmed by 3 bases and V by 0 bases; bases with no gene match: 4. Germline CDR1 SGDLS, CDR2 YYNGEE. The CDR3 spells CASSVELAGYYEQYF. The CDR3 DNA is TGTGCCAGCAGCGTAGAGCTAGCGGGATACTACGAGCAGTACTTC.

The J gene is TRBJ2-7, the V gene TRBV6-2 or TRBV6-3; 9 bases agree with TRBD1. V shed 2 bases and J 3 bases; nucleotides not matched to a gene: 8. The CDR3 has 16 residues. Germline CDR1 is MNHEY and CDR2 is SVGEGT. The CDR3 sequence: CASSYPPWTGDYEQYF. As DNA, the CDR3 is TGTGCCAGCAGTTACCCACCCTGGACAGGGGACTACGAGCAGTACTTC.

The rearrangement links TRBV7-9 to TRBJ2-7; 10 nucleotides match TRBD1. The germline CDR1 and CDR2 sequences are SEHNR and FQNEAQ (reference sequence). V dropped 4 bases and J dropped 3; count of bases not matched to a gene: 6. This CDR3 contains 15 residues. CDR3 region: CASSSRQGAFYEQYF. The CDR3 nucleotides are TGTGCCAGCAGCTCAAGACAGGGGGCCTTCTACGAGCAGTACTTC. Complete variable domain (other parts from reference TRBV7-9 and TRBJ2-7): DTGVSQNPRHKITKRGQNVTFRCDPISEHNRLYWYRQTLGQGPEFLTYFQNEAQLEKSRLLSDRFSAERPKGSFSTLEIQRTEQGDSAMYLCASSSRQGAFYEQYFGPGTRLTVT.

V and J are TRBV2 and TRBJ2-6, with D uncertain. CDR1 is SNHLY and CDR2 is FYNNEI in the germline V gene. The V gene lost 0 bases and the J gene lost 4 bases, with 7 bases spanning the gap. The CDR3 spans 15 residues. CDR3 DNA: TGTGCCAGCAGTGAAGCGCGAGCGGGGGCCAACGTCCTGACTTTC. Its protein is CASSEARAGANVLTF.

The chain is built from TRBV9 and TRBJ2-7, with 15 bases matching TRBD2. With V trimmed by 4 bases and J by 6 bases, 5 bases remained unmatched. The CDR3 contains 15 residues. Germline V gene sequence: CDR1 SGDLS, CDR2 YYNGEE. The CDR3: CASSSGLAGGAEQYF. The DNA of the CDR3 is TGTGCCAGCAGCTCAGGACTAGCGGGAGGGGCCGAGCAGTACTTC.

This rearrangement joins TRBV30 to TRBJ1-6; D remains ambiguous. The CDR3 contains 15 residues. Germline-derived CDR1 and CDR2 are GTSNPN and SVGIG (reference sequence). V shed 3 bases and J shed 6 bases, with 15 bases lying between them. The CDR3 coding sequence is TGTGCCTGGAGGGGTATGCTGCGGGGTAATTCACCCCTCCACTTT. This sequence encodes CAWRGMLRGNSPLHF.

This chain joins TRBV6-5 and TRBJ2-1, with 9 positions matching TRBD2. With V trimmed by 0 bases and J by 8 bases, 5 bases remained unmatched. The CDR3 sequence is 15 residues long. Per germline, CDR1 MNHEY and CDR2 SVGAGI. The CDR3 reads CASSYSAGGQYEQFF. Here the CDR3 DNA reads TGTGCCAGCAGTTACTCTGCGGGAGGGCAATATGAGCAGTTCTTC.

V usage is TRBV7-9 and J usage is TRBJ2-7, with a tentative D call TRBD2 (6 bases). Germline V gene lookup returns CDR1 SEHNR and CDR2 FQNEAQ (reference sequence). Between the trimmed V and J ends, which lost 8 bases and 3 bases, there was a span of 11 bases. The CDR3 loop spans 12 amino acids. The CDR3 loop reads CASRVGGYEQYF. The CDR3 DNA reads TGTGCCAGCCGGGTGGGGGGCTACGAGCAGTACTTC.

V gene TRBV5-8 combines with J gene TRBJ1-5; maybe TRBD1 (5 bases). This CDR3 region has 14 residues. Trimming removed 4 bases from V and 0 bases from J, with 8 bases in between. Germline V CDR1 and CDR2: SGHTS, YDEGEE. CDR3 sequence: CASSHRFSNQPQHF. The DNA of the CDR3 is TGTGCCAGCAGCCACAGGTTTAGCAATCAGCCCCAGCATTTT. The whole variable domain, remainder taken from reference TRBV5-8 and TRBJ1-5, is EAGVTQSPTHLIKTRGQQATLRCSPISGHTSVYWYQQALGLGLQFLLWYDEGEERNRGNFPPRFSGRQFPNYSSELNVNALELEDSALYLCASSHRFSNQPQHFGDGTRLSIL.

The V gene is TRBV5-1, the J gene TRBJ2-2, with D perhaps TRBD2 (5 bases). The germline V gene has CDR1 SGHRS and CDR2 YFSETQ. This CDR3 is 14 amino acids long. V gave up 5 bases and J gave up 0 bases, with 8 bases separating them. The CDR3 is CASRREPNTGELFF. The CDR3 nucleotides are TGCGCCAGCAGGAGGGAACCGAACACCGGGGAGCTGTTTTTT.

In its sample, this clone was seen once. The V and J genes are TRBV24-1 and TRBJ2-5, with D perhaps TRBD2 (5 bases). The CDR3 has 15 amino acids. Per germline, CDR1 KGHDR and CDR2 SFDVKD. V lost 2 bases, J lost 4 bases, and 13 bases lay in between. CDR3 in amino acids: CATSDSGNKGETQYF. CDR3 in DNA: TGTGCCACCAGTGATTCCGGGAATAAGGGAGAGACCCAGTACTTC.

The V call is TRBV2, the J call TRBJ2-3; 7 bases map to TRBD2. This CDR3 is 13 amino acids long. Germline values: CDR1 SNHLY, CDR2 FYNNEI. The V and J ends lost 7 bases and 4 bases, in that order; junction bases with no gene match: 5. The CDR3 sequence is CASMGRASDTQYF. The CDR3 DNA sequence: TGTGCCAGCATGGGGAGGGCCTCAGATACGCAGTATTTT.

This clone was seen only once. The gene calls are TRBV6-5 and TRBJ2-1; D gene uncertain. The CDR3 length is 11 residues. Germline V gene lookup returns CDR1 MNHEY and CDR2 SVGAGI. CDR3 sequence (DNA): TGTGCAAGCTTTGCGGTCGATGAGCAGTTCTTC. It is translated as CASFAVDEQFF.

The chain combines TRBV27 with TRBJ2-3; D gene ambiguous. The CDR3 is made up of 16 amino acids. V was shortened by 3 bases and J by 2 bases, with 15 bases between the two germline ends. Germline V gene data show CDR1 as MNHEY and CDR2 as SMNVEV (reference sequence). The CDR3 region has the DNA TGTGCCAGCAGTTTTCTACTCCCCTCCCACACAGATACGCAGTATTTT. Translation gives CASSFLLPSHTDTQYF.

The chain uses TRBV7-9 and TRBJ2-5; possibly TRBD2 for D (5 bases). CDR3 length: 15 residues. Per the germline V gene, CDR1 is SEHNR and CDR2 is FQNEAQ (reference sequence). V gave up 2 bases and J gave up 1 base, with 11 bases separating them. CDR3: CASSLNSGIQETQYF. CDR3 nucleotides: TGTGCCAGCAGCTTAAATTCCGGGATCCAAGAGACCCAGTACTTC.

The gene calls are TRBV7-9 and TRBJ2-2, with 9 bases aligning to TRBD1. Germline V lookup: CDR1 SEHNR, CDR2 FQNEAQ (reference sequence). Germline trimming cut 5 bases from V and 6 bases from J; bases unmatched to any gene: 4. The CDR3 runs to 14 residues. In DNA, the CDR3 is TGTGCCAGCAGCCGTCGACAGGGGGCCGGGGAGCTGTTTTTT. This translates into CASSRRQGAGELFF.

This clone appeared a single time. The chain combines TRBV7-9 with TRBJ1-4; unclear D gene. The germline CDR1 and CDR2 sequences are SEHNR and FQNEAQ (reference sequence). CDR3 size: 18 residues. V shed 1 base and J shed 0 bases, with 15 bases lying between them. DNA of the CDR3: TGTGCCAGCAGCTTAGTTGATGAGATTCTGGCAACTAATGAAAAACTGTTTTTT. Protein product: CASSLVDEILATNEKLFF.

The gene calls are TRBV4-2 and TRBJ1-4, with 7 bases lining up with TRBD1. The germline V gene encodes CDR1 LGHNA and CDR2 YNFKEQ. The CDR3 length is 14 residues. Unmatched junction bases numbered 7, after V lost 5 bases and J lost 7 bases. CDR3 residues: CASSYRDSGEKLFF. CDR3 in DNA: TGTGCCAGCAGCTACCGGGACAGCGGTGAAAAACTGTTTTTT.

The V call is TRBV10-1, the J call TRBJ2-2; the D gene is possibly TRBD1 (6 bases). The CDR3 runs 14 residues. Trimming took 4 bases from V and 1 from J, leaving 7 bases between them. CDR1 WNHNN and CDR2 SYGVQD come from the germline V gene (reference sequence). CDR3: CASSGQVNTGELFF. CDR3 in DNA: TGCGCCAGCAGTGGACAGGTGAACACCGGGGAGCTGTTTTTT.

The chain joins TRBV21-1 to TRBJ1-4; TRBD1 is the table's D call and was not checked against the DNA. TRBV21-1 is described as a pseudogene. This CDR3 has 17 amino acids. CDR3 loop: CASSKGTDRGYYEKLFF. The CDR3 nucleotides read TGTGCCAGCAGCAAAGGAACGGACAGGGGGTATTATGAAAAACTGTTTTTT.

The chain employs TRBV15 and TRBJ1-4, with TRBD1 identical over 8 bases. Germline CDR1 and CDR2: LNHNV and YYDKDF (reference sequence). The junction had 12 bases not matched to a gene; V was cut back by 2 bases and J by 1 base. This CDR3 spans 19 amino acids. The CDR3 protein is CATSRRLVRTGGTNEKLFF. The CDR3 bases are TGTGCCACCAGCAGACGTCTCGTCCGAACAGGGGGAACTAATGAAAAACTGTTTTTT. The variable domain in full, completed from reference TRBV15 and TRBJ1-4, reads DAMVIQNPRYQVTQFGKPVTLSCSQTLNHNVMYWYQQKSSQAPKLLFHYYDKDFNNEADTPDNFQSRRPNTSFCFLDIRSPGLGDTAMYLCATSRRLVRTGGTNEKLFFGSGTQLSVL.

The rearrangement links TRBV7-2 to TRBJ1-5, with D possibly TRBD1 on 6 matching bases. The germline V gene has CDR1 SGHTA and CDR2 FQGNSA. The CDR3 length is 13 residues. Trimming shortened V by 4 bases and J by 6 bases, and 10 bases separated the two germline ends. The CDR3 DNA sequence: TGTGCCAGCAGCTACAGGGATTCTCAGCCCCAGCATTTT. It yields the protein CASSYRDSQPQHF.